Sequencing of this TCR beta chain was carried out in a study of blood T cells in healthy people across ages. V lost 5 bases to trimming and J lost 5 bases, with 15 bases between them. In germline, CDR1 is DFQATT, CDR2 SNEGSKA (reference sequence). CDR3 length: 14 residues. PCR was performed a second time for about 6 to 12 cycles using a sample-barcoded 5' primer and a J-beta primer mix. TCRdb re-analysed the 5' RACE reads in MiXCR, keeping a single row per CDR3 protein. The table has roughly 500,000 distinct CDR3 sequences, around 24% seen once. This clonotype was observed a handful of times. The antigen is not known. Findings and caveats of the study: The diversity estimates, figures obtained from one million T cells, were considered underestimates. With age, beta diversity per million T cells declined roughly linearly, significantly by 40.

These data were also filed under a second study, of T cells of mothers and their children. This second report adds: Related pairs of mothers and children showed slightly higher, non-significant overlap versus unrelated pairs.

This receptor was taken from a boy younger than 18 in good health. Sequences were obtained from blood. The chain combines TRBV20-1 with TRBJ1-4; maybe TRBD1 (5 bases). Written as DNA, the CDR3 is TGCAGTGCTGGACAAGTGGAGGGGAATGAAAAACTGTTTTTT. Protein: CSAGQVEGNEKLFF.